The 16 T cell receptor beta chains below come from one sample, sequenced in a study of blood T cell repertoires in COVID-19. Data came from immunoSEQ multiplex PCR; TCRdb stores just in-frame clones and leaves some out. Of 70,000 to 80,000 clones in the sample, around 84% are singletons; the top ten hold about an eighth. The sample was peripheral blood. The origin of the receptors is a human donor in a cohort sampled during active COVID-19.

The gene calls are TRBV9 and TRBJ1-2; TRBD1 matches 8 bases. There are 15 residues in the CDR3. The germline V gene encodes CDR1 SGDLS and CDR2 YYNGEE. V dropped 4 bases and J dropped 2; count of bases not matched to a gene: 7. The CDR3 spells CASSTRTGSNYGYTF. The CDR3 DNA sequence: TGTGCCAGCAGCACAAGGACAGGGTCCAACTATGGCTACACCTTC. The variable domain in full, with the rest retrieved from reference TRBV9 and TRBJ1-2, is DSGVTQTPKHLITATGQRVTLRCSPRSGDLSVYWYQQSLDQGLQFLIQYYNGEERAKGNILERFSAQQFPDLHSELNLSSLELGDSALYFCASSTRTGSNYGYTFGSGTRLTVV.

The chain has TRBV5-1 and TRBJ1-2, with D perhaps matching TRBD1 (5 bases). The germline V and J ends were trimmed by 2 bases and 6 bases, with 11 bases remaining between them. The CDR3 totals 13 residues. The germline CDR1 and CDR2 sequences are SGHRS and YFSETQ. The CDR3 region has the DNA TGCGCCAGCAGCTTTGGGGGGAGAGATGGCTACACCTTC. It yields the protein CASSFGGRDGYTF.

The V and J genes are TRBV10-2 and TRBJ1-5; perhaps TRBD1 as D (5 bases). The CDR3 totals 13 residues. The germline V and J ends were trimmed by 7 bases and 2 bases, with 9 bases remaining between them. Per the germline V gene, CDR1 is WSHSY and CDR2 is SAAADI. CDR3 nucleotide sequence: TGCGCCAGCACGGGGGACCGCAATCAGCCCCAGCATTTT. Translation: CASTGDRNQPQHF.

V and J are TRBV10-3 and TRBJ1-1; D might be TRBD1 (5 bases). The CDR3 covers 14 residues. With 5 bases removed from V and 4 bases from J, the gap between germline ends came to 14 bases. Germline V gene sequence: CDR1 ENHRY, CDR2 SYGVKD. CDR3 nucleotides: TGTGCCATCAGTTATCAGGGAGGGAGCACTGAAGCTTTCTTT. Translation: CAISYQGGSTEAFF.

The chain combines TRBV3-1 (or the pseudogene TRBV3-2) with TRBJ1-4; 7 bases fit TRBD1. The germline gives CDR1 LGHDT, CDR2 YNNKEL (reference sequence). The junction had 4 bases not matched to a gene; V was cut back by 1 base and J by 11 bases. The CDR3 extends over 13 amino acids. CDR3 DNA: TGTGCCAGCAGCCAAGTTTCCAGGGGGAAACTGTTTTTT. This encodes CASSQVSRGKLFF.

This clone appeared once. The CDR3 protein is CASSVNRATGELFF. The CDR3 DNA follows: TGCGCCAGCAGCGTTAACAGGGCGACCGGGGAGCTGTTTTTT. J is TRBJ2-2 and V is TRBV5-1; a possible D gene is TRBD1 (6 bases). Trimming removed 4 bases at V and 5 bases at J, with 12 bases between. In germline, CDR1 is SGHRS, CDR2 YFSETQ. The CDR3 has 14 amino acids.

This clone has a handful of counts. The chain combines TRBV11-2 with TRBJ2-6, with D tentatively TRBD2 (6 bases). The CDR3 spans 18 residues. Between the trimmed V and J ends, which lost 2 bases and 0 bases, there was a span of 14 bases. Germline V gene lookup returns CDR1 SGHAT and CDR2 FQNNGV. As DNA, the CDR3 is TGTGCCAGCAGCTTACGGCGGGGACTCTCCTCTGGGGCCAACGTCCTGACTTTC. Translated, it gives CASSLRRGLSSGANVLTF.

The rearrangement uses TRBV27 and TRBJ2-3; 10 bases match TRBD2. CDR3 length equals 16 residues. CDR1 is MNHEY, CDR2 SMNVEV, per germline (reference sequence). With 2 bases clipped from V and 4 bases from J, the junction kept 6 bases outside the gene matches. The CDR3 DNA sequence: TGTGCCAGCAGTTTAAGTAGCGGGAGGTCGGCAGATACGCAGTATTTT. This sequence encodes CASSLSSGRSADTQYF.

This clone occurred a few times. This chain joins TRBV27 and TRBJ2-7; TRBD1 matches 10 bases. This CDR3 comprises 15 residues. The germline V gene has CDR1 MNHEY and CDR2 SMNVEV (reference sequence). J was trimmed by 6 bases and V by 1 base; bases with no gene match: 6. The CDR3 sequence: CASSLWDRGGFEQYF. The CDR3 nucleotides are TGTGCCAGCAGTTTATGGGACAGGGGAGGGTTCGAGCAGTACTTC.

The chain uses TRBV5-4 and TRBJ2-3; TRBD2 agrees at 9 bases. V dropped 0 bases and J dropped 2; count of bases not matched to a gene: 4. Per the germline V gene, CDR1 is SGHNT and CDR2 is YYREEE (reference sequence). The CDR3 consists of 16 residues. CDR3 sequence (DNA): TGTGCCAGCAGCTTGGCTAGCGGGGCCCTCACAGATACGCAGTATTTT. Protein sequence: CASSLASGALTDTQYF.

The chain links TRBV23-1 to TRBJ2-2, with D tentatively TRBD2 (6 bases). TRBV23-1 is noted as an ORF with a role that remains uncertain. Trimming pared 4 bases from V and 5 bases from J, leaving 14 bases between. This CDR3 is 15 amino acids long. CDR3 protein: CASSPLGGSTGELFF. CDR3 DNA: TGCGCCAGCAGTCCCCTGGGAGGTAGTACCGGGGAGCTGTTTTTT.

The J gene is TRBJ2-2, the V gene TRBV7-3; tentatively, D is TRBD1 (7 bases). Germline CDR1 SGHTA, CDR2 FQGTGA. The length of the CDR3 is 18 residues. Trimming took off 6 bases at V and 5 bases at J, with 25 bases between the two ends. DNA of the CDR3: TGTGCCAGCAGGGCCAGGGGGACTCGCGCGATGGGGACCGGGGAGCTGTTTTTT. Amino acids: CASRARGTRAMGTGELFF.

The gene calls are TRBV19 and TRBJ2-2, with TRBD1 as a possible D gene (5 bases). The germline V gene encodes CDR1 LNHDA and CDR2 SQIVND (reference sequence). The CDR3 consists of 15 residues. V was trimmed by 10 bases and J by 2 bases, leaving 17 bases between them. The CDR3 protein is CATQGQGSNTGELFF. The CDR3 DNA reads as TGTGCCACCCAGGGTCAGGGATCCAACACCGGGGAGCTGTTTTTT.

CDR3 bases: TGCGCCAGCAGCTCCTCTGGGACAGGGGTCTATGGCTACACCTTC. Translation: CASSSSGTGVYGYTF. The chain is built from TRBV5-1 and TRBJ1-2; 10 bases are shared with TRBD1. Per germline, CDR1 SGHRS and CDR2 YFSETQ. This CDR3 is built from 15 residues. The V gene end was trimmed by 3 bases and the J gene end by 4 bases; junction bases not matched to a gene: 6.

The chain couples TRBV5-1 to TRBJ1-2; tentative D call: TRBD1 (5 bases). V gave up 4 bases and J gave up 4 bases, with 14 bases separating them. There are 14 residues in the CDR3. Germline-derived CDR1 and CDR2 are SGHRS and YFSETQ. The CDR3 DNA reads TGCGCCAGCAGCCCCTGGGATGACAGCTATGGCTACACCTTC. This encodes CASSPWDDSYGYTF.

The rearrangement links TRBV2 to TRBJ1-1, with 11 positions matching TRBD1. Germline V gives CDR1 SNHLY, CDR2 FYNNEI. With 2 bases clipped from V and 4 bases from J, the junction kept 6 bases outside the gene matches. This CDR3 contains 16 residues. The CDR3 nucleotides are TGTGCCAGCAGTGAATGGACAGGGGGCGCCGTCACTGAAGCTTTCTTT. Amino acid sequence: CASSEWTGGAVTEAFF.